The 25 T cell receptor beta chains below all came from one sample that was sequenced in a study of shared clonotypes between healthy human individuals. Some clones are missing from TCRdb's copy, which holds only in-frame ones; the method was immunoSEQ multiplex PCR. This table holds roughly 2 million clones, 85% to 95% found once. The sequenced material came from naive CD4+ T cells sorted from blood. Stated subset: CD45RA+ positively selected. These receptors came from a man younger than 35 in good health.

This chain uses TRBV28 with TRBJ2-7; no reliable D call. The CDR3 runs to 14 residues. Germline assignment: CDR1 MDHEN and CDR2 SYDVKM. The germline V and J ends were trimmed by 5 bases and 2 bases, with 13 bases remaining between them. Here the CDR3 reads CASSLSTTAYEQYF. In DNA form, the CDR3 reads TGTGCCAGCAGTCTGTCAACGACTGCCTACGAGCAGTACTTC.

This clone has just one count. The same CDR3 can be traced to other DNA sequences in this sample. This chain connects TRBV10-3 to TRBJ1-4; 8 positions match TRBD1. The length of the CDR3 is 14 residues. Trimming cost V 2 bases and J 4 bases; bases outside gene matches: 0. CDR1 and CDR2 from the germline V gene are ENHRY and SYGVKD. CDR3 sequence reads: CAISEGQGNEKLFF. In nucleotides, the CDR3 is TGTGCCATCAGTGAGGGACAGGGTAATGAAAAACTGTTTTTT.

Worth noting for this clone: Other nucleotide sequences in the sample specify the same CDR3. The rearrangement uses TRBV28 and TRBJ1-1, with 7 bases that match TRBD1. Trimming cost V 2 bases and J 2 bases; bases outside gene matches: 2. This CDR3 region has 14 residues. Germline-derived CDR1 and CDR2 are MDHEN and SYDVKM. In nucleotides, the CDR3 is TGTGCCAGCAGTTTAGGGACAGCCAACACTGAAGCTTTCTTT. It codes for CASSLGTANTEAFF.

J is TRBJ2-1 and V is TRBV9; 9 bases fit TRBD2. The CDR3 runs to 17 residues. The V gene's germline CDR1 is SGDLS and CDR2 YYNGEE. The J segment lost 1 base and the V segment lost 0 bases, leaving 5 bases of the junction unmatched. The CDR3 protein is CASSVALSGGSYNEQFF. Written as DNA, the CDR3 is TGTGCCAGCAGCGTAGCTCTTAGCGGGGGATCCTACAATGAGCAGTTCTTC.

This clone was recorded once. For the CDR3, the DNA is TGTGCCAGCAGTTTTCAGATCGGGAAGCCTGAAGCTTTCTTT. Its protein is CASSFQIGKPEAFF. This chain connects TRBV28 to TRBJ1-1; D gene ambiguous. V dropped 3 bases and J dropped 6 bases, with 14 bases sitting between them. Looked up from germline, CDR1 is MDHEN and CDR2 is SYDVKM. This CDR3 is 14 amino acids long.

In DNA, the CDR3 is TGCGCCAGCAGCTTGGAGGGGGTAGCAAACTATGGCTACACCTTC. Encoded protein: CASSLEGVANYGYTF. J is TRBJ1-2 and V is TRBV5-1; possibly TRBD1 for D (6 bases). The CDR3 totals 15 residues. Germline V gene lookup returns CDR1 SGHRS and CDR2 YFSETQ. Trimming removed 0 bases at V and 2 bases at J, with 11 bases between.

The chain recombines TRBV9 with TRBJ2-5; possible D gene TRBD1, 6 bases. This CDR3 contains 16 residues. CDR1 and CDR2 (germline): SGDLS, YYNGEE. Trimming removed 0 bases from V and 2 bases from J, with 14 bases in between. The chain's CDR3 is CASSVGGGVTQETQYF. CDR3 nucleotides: TGTGCCAGCAGCGTAGGTGGGGGCGTGACGCAAGAGACCCAGTACTTC.

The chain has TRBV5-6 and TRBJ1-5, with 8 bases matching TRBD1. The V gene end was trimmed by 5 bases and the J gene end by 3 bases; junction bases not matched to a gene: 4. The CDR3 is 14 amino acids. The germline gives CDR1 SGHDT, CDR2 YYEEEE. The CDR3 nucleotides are TGTGCCAGCAGTCGGGACAGGTACAATCAGCCCCAGCATTTT. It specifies CASSRDRYNQPQHF.

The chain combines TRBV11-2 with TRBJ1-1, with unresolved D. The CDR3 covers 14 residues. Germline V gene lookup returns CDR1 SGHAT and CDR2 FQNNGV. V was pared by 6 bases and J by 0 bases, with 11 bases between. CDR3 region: CASRKRRLNTEAFF. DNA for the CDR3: TGTGCCAGCAGAAAAAGACGGTTGAACACTGAAGCTTTCTTT.

CDR3: CASSEAYSAHHNEQFF. DNA for the CDR3: TGTGCCAGCAGTGAAGCGTACTCCGCTCACCACAATGAGCAGTTCTTC. The genes are TRBV6-1 and TRBJ2-1, with no clear D. Per germline, CDR1 MNHNS and CDR2 SASEGT. Between the trimmed V and J ends, which lost 0 bases and 5 bases, there was a span of 14 bases. The CDR3 is 16 amino acids.

This chain's CDR3 is CASSEGLGANEKLFF. The CDR3, as DNA: TGTGCCAGCAGCGAGGGGCTAGGGGCTAATGAAAAACTGTTTTTT. The chain carries TRBV7-9 and TRBJ1-4; possibly TRBD1 for D (5 bases). Germline CDR1 is SEHNR and CDR2 is FQNEAQ (reference sequence). This CDR3 region has 15 residues. V was trimmed by 5 bases and J by 3 bases, leaving 13 bases between them.

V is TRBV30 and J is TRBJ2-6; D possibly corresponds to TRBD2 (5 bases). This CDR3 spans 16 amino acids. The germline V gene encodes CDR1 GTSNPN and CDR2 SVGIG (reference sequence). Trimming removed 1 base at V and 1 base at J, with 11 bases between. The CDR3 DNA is TGTGCCTGGAGTGGAGGGTGGCTGTCTGGGGCCAACGTCCTGACTTTC. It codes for CAWSGGWLSGANVLTF.

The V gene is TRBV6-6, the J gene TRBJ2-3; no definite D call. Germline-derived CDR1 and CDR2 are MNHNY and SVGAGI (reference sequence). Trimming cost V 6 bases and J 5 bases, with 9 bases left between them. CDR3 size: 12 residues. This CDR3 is CASSPAKDTQYF. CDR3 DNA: TGTGCCAGCAGCCCCGCGAAAGATACGCAGTATTTT.

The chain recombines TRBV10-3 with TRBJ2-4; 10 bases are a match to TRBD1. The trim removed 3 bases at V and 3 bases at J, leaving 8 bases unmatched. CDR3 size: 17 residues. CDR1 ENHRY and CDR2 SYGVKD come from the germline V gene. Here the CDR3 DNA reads TGTGCCATCAGTGAACGACAGGGGGCTTTGGGCAAAAACATTCAGTACTTC. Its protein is CAISERQGALGKNIQYF.

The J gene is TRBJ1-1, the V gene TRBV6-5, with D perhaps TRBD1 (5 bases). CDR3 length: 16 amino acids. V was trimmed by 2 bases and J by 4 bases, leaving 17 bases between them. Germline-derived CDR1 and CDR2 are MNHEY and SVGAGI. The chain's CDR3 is CASSYNGGEASTEAFF. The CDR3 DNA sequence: TGTGCCAGCAGTTACAATGGGGGAGAGGCCTCCACTGAAGCTTTCTTT.

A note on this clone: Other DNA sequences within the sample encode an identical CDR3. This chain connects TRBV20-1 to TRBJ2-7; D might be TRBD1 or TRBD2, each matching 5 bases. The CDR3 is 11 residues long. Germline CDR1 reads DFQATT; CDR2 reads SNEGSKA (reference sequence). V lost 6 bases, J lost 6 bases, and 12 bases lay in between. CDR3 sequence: CSAPGTSEQYF. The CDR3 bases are TGCAGTGCCCCAGGGACCTCCGAGCAGTACTTC.

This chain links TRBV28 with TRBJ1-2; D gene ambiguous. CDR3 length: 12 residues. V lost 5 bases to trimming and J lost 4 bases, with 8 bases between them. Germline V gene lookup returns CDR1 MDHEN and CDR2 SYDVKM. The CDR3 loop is CASSTQSYGYTF. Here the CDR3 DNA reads TGTGCCAGCAGTACCCAGAGCTATGGCTACACCTTC.

The CDR3 DNA reads as TGTGCCAGCAGGGACGGGGGAGGTGGCTACACCTTC. As protein: CASRDGGGGYTF. This sequence joins TRBV2 and TRBJ1-2, with a possible D match to TRBD1 (5 bases). Germline V CDR1 and CDR2: SNHLY, FYNNEI. The CDR3 is made up of 12 amino acids. Trimming cost V 6 bases and J 7 bases, with 12 bases left between them.

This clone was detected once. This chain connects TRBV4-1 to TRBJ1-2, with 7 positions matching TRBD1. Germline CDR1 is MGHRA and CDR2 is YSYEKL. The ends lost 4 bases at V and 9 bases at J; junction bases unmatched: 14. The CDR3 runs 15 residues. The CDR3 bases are TGCGCCAGCAGCCCAGTACTCCGGGACAGTCTGCGCTACACCTTC. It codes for CASSPVLRDSLRYTF.

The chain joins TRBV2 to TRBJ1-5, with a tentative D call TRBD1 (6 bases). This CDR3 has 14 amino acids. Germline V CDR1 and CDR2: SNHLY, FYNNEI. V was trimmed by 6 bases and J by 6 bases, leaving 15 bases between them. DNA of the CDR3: TGTGCCAGCAGGGACAGCTCGGCGGGTCAGCCCCAGCATTTT. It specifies CASRDSSAGQPQHF.

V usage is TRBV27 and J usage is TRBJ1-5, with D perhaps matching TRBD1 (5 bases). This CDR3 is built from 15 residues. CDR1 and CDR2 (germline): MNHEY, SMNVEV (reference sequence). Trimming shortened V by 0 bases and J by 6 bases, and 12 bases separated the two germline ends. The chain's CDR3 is CASSLSGTSGQPQHF. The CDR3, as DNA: TGTGCCAGCAGTTTATCCGGGACTTCGGGTCAGCCCCAGCATTTT.

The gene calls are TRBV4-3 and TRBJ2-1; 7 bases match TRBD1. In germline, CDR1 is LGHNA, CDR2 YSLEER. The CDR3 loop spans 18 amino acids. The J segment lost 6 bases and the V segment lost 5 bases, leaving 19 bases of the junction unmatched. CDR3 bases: TGCGCCAGCAGCAAATTCGGACACCGGGACAGTTTTTCCAATGAGCAGTTCTTC. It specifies CASSKFGHRDSFSNEQFF.

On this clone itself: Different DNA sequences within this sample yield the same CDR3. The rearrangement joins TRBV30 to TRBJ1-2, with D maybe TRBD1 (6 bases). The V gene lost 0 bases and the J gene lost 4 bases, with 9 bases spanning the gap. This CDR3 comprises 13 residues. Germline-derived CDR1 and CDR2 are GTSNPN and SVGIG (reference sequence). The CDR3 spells CAWSVQGPYGYTF. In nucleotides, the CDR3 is TGTGCCTGGAGTGTCCAGGGGCCCTATGGCTACACCTTC.

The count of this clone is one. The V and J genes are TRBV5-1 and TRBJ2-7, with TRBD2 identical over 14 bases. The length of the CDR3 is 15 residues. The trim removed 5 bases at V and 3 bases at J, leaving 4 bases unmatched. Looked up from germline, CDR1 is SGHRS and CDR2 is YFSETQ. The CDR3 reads CASRPGLAGVYEQYF. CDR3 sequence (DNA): TGCGCCAGCAGGCCGGGACTAGCGGGAGTCTACGAGCAGTACTTC.

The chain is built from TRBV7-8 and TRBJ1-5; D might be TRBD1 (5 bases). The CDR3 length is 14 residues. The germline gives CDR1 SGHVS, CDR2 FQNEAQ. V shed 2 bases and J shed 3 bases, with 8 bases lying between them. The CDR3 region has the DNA TGTGCCAGCAGCTTATCACAGGACAATCAGCCCCAGCATTTT. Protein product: CASSLSQDNQPQHF.